This TCR beta chain was sequenced in a study of blood T cell repertoires in COVID-19. Study information: The samples span acute and convalescent COVID-19 from the United States, Italy and Spain. PBMCs, B-cell-depleted T cells, or T cells provided the cDNA or gDNA that made up the material.

Assay used: immunoSEQ multiplex PCR; TCRdb lists only in-frame clones, some missing. The data hold roughly 380,000 clones, with over 75% observed a single time. V gave up 1 base and J gave up 3 bases, with 10 bases separating them. Germline loops: CDR1 MGHRA, CDR2 YSYEKL. The CDR3 totals 14 residues. Sequencing was carried out using PBMCs or T cells enriched from blood (not recorded which). This receptor was obtained from a man aged 30 to 39 who had recovered from COVID-19. The gene calls are TRBV4-1 and TRBJ2-7, with D possibly matching TRBD1 (5 bases). The CDR3 coding sequence is TGCGCCAGCAGCCAAGTAGGCAGGGTCTACGAGCAGTACTTC. This translates into CASSQVGRVYEQYF.